The 17 T cell receptor beta chains presented below share a single source sample, sequenced in a study of shared clonotypes between healthy human individuals. Clones were read by immunoSEQ multiplex PCR, and TCRdb kept only the in-frame ones, dropping some. The repertoire includes about 520,000 clones, over 70% of them detected once, and roughly 13% sits in the top ten. Sequenced material: PBMCs. The receptor set was obtained from a woman in her thirties or forties in good health. Some clones in this sample may be carry-over from other donors' samples.

This rearrangement joins TRBV15 to TRBJ1-2; the D gene is possibly TRBD1 (5 bases). Trimming shortened V by 1 base and J by 7 bases, and 7 bases separated the two germline ends. Germline assignment: CDR1 LNHNV and CDR2 YYDKDF (reference sequence). The CDR3 has 12 amino acids. This CDR3 reads CATSRGGRGYTF. The DNA for the CDR3 is TGTGCCACCAGCAGAGGGGGACGTGGCTACACCTTC.

This chain links TRBV6-5 with TRBJ2-7, with 7 bases fitting TRBD1. This CDR3 is built from 14 residues. The germline V gene encodes CDR1 MNHEY and CDR2 SVGAGI. The V segment lost 6 bases and the J segment 3 bases; nucleotides outside the gene matches: 8. CDR3 coding DNA: TGTGCCAGCAGGCTGACACAGGGGAGCTACGAGCAGTACTTC. Protein: CASRLTQGSYEQYF.

In the case of this clone: One base separates it from a far larger clone, so it is likely a read error. This chain joins TRBV28 and TRBJ1-3; D is possibly TRBD1 (5 bases). Trimming removed 8 bases at V and 4 bases at J, with 15 bases between. CDR1 MDHEN and CDR2 SYDVKM come from the germline V gene. CDR3 length: 14 residues. The CDR3 DNA reads TGTGCCAGCGGCAACTCAGGGTCGGGAAACACCATATATTTT. Protein sequence: CASGNSGSGNTIYF.

This chain connects TRBV2 to TRBJ1-5; TRBD1 is a possible D gene (5 bases). The germline V gene encodes CDR1 SNHLY and CDR2 FYNNEI. The CDR3 sequence is 15 residues long. V dropped 3 bases and J dropped 1 base, with 10 bases sitting between them. The CDR3 here is CASSDYDRSNQPQHF. Written as DNA, the CDR3 is TGTGCCAGCAGTGATTACGACAGAAGCAATCAGCCCCAGCATTTT. Full variable domain (rest looked up from reference TRBV2 and TRBJ1-5): EPEVTQTPSHQVTQMGQEVILRCVPISNHLYFYWYRQILGQKVEFLVSFYNNEISEKSEIFDDQFSVERPDGSNFTLKIRSTKLEDSAMYFCASSDYDRSNQPQHFGDGTRLSIL.

V and J are TRBV21-1 and TRBJ2-3; the D call TRBD2 from the table was never checked on the DNA. TRBV21-1 is recorded as a pseudogene. The CDR3 has 14 residues. The CDR3 spells CASSKTWPRDTQYF. CDR3 sequence (DNA): TGTGCCAGCAGCAAAACCTGGCCGAGGGATACGCAGTATTTT.

This chain connects TRBV30 to TRBJ1-1; D ambiguous. The CDR3 has 12 amino acids. Germline loops: CDR1 GTSNPN, CDR2 SVGIG (reference sequence). Deletions cut 0 bases from V and 6 bases from J, with 8 bases between. CDR3 nucleotides: TGTGCCTGGAGTGTACGGGGATCTGAAGCTTTCTTT. It codes for CAWSVRGSEAFF. The whole variable domain, filled in from reference TRBV30 and TRBJ1-1, reads SQTIHQWPATLVQPVGSPLSLECTVEGTSNPNLYWYRQAAGRGLQLLFYSVGIGQISSEVPQNLSASRPQDRQFILSSKKLLLSDSGFYLCAWSVRGSEAFFGQGTRLTVV.

The V call is TRBV27, the J call TRBJ2-7; TRBD2 matches 10 bases. The CDR3 extends over 14 amino acids. Per the germline V gene, CDR1 is MNHEY and CDR2 is SMNVEV (reference sequence). V gave up 3 bases and J gave up 9 bases; unmatched junction bases: 8. CDR3 loop: CASSFSSGRAVQYF. The CDR3 nucleotides read TGTGCCAGCAGTTTTTCGAGCGGGAGGGCCGTGCAGTACTTC.

V is TRBV28 and J is TRBJ1-1; weak D call: TRBD1 (5 bases). V lost 2 bases and J lost 5, with 9 bases in between. The CDR3 consists of 13 residues. In germline, CDR1 is MDHEN, CDR2 SYDVKM. CDR3 nucleotides: TGTGCCAGCAGTTTACCGGGACGAACTGAAGCTTTCTTT. Its translation: CASSLPGRTEAFF.

V usage is TRBV18 and J usage is TRBJ2-7, with D perhaps being TRBD1 or TRBD2 (6 bases each). This CDR3 is 15 amino acids long. V lost 6 bases and J 3 bases, leaving 18 bases between the germline ends. Germline values: CDR1 KGHSH, CDR2 LQKENI. CDR3 sequence reads: CASSRDGGGLYEQYF. CDR3 nucleotide sequence: TGTGCCAGCTCGCGCGACGGTGGGGGGCTCTACGAGCAGTACTTC.

This rearrangement joins TRBV7-9 to TRBJ2-2; D is undetermined. V lost 5 bases, J lost 5 bases, and 12 bases lay in between. The CDR3 runs 14 residues. The germline CDR1 and CDR2 sequences are SEHNR and FQNEAQ (reference sequence). The chain's CDR3 is CASSTQSGTGELFF. CDR3 nucleotides: TGTGCCAGCAGCACCCAAAGTGGGACCGGGGAGCTGTTTTTT.

The chain links TRBV5-1 to TRBJ1-4; D may be TRBD1 (6 bases). V was cut by 0 bases and J by 1 base, with 13 bases left in between. Germline CDR1 and CDR2: SGHRS and YFSETQ. There are 17 residues in the CDR3. The CDR3 nucleotides read TGCGCCAGCAGCTTGGCGGGGGCCTTCGGAACTAATGAAAAACTGTTTTTT. It codes for CASSLAGAFGTNEKLFF.

The chain joins TRBV4-3 to TRBJ1-5, with D uncertain. Trimming shortened V by 2 bases and J by 4 bases, and 12 bases separated the two germline ends. CDR3 length: 15 amino acids. The germline CDR1 and CDR2 sequences are LGHNA and YSLEER. The DNA of the CDR3 is TGCGCCAGCAGCCAACCAGACACGGATAATCAGCCCCAGCATTTT. Encoded protein: CASSQPDTDNQPQHF.

The V call is TRBV28, the J call TRBJ2-2; tentative D call: TRBD2 (7 bases). Germline assignment: CDR1 MDHEN and CDR2 SYDVKM. The CDR3 extends over 16 amino acids. Trimming left V 4 bases short and J 1 base short, with 13 bases between. Here the CDR3 reads CASSSPGGQNTGELFF. The CDR3 bases are TGTGCCAGCAGTTCCCCCGGGGGGCAGAACACCGGGGAGCTGTTTTTT.

The gene calls are TRBV19 and TRBJ1-5, with 9 bases fitting TRBD1. The trim removed 7 bases at V and 5 bases at J, leaving 3 bases unmatched. This CDR3 contains 13 residues. Germline CDR1 reads LNHDA; CDR2 reads SQIVND (reference sequence). Here the CDR3 reads CASTRQGDQPQHF. CDR3 in DNA: TGTGCCAGTACCCGACAGGGGGATCAGCCCCAGCATTTT.

This rearrangement joins TRBV30 to TRBJ2-5; D might be TRBD1 (5 bases). Germline V CDR1 and CDR2: GTSNPN, SVGIG (reference sequence). CDR3 length: 17 residues. The V end lost 0 bases, the J end lost 0 bases, and 17 bases lay between the germline ends. CDR3 nucleotide sequence: TGTGCCTGGAGTGTAGGGGTTAGTCTGTCCTACCAAGAGACCCAGTACTTC. Residues: CAWSVGVSLSYQETQYF.

The chain couples TRBV28 to TRBJ1-4; TRBD1 matches 10 bases. Germline V gives CDR1 MDHEN, CDR2 SYDVKM. With 4 bases clipped from V and 0 bases from J, the junction kept 8 bases outside the gene matches. The CDR3 contains 18 residues. CDR3 in DNA: TGTGCCAGCAGTTCACCGAGGGACAGGGGAACAACTAATGAAAAACTGTTTTTT. As protein: CASSSPRDRGTTNEKLFF.

The genes are TRBV5-6 and TRBJ2-7, with 15 bases aligning to TRBD2. The CDR3 is 14 residues long. Germline V gene sequence: CDR1 SGHDT, CDR2 YYEEEE. The V gene end was trimmed by 3 bases and the J gene end by 7 bases; junction bases not matched to a gene: 2. The chain's CDR3 is CASSSGTSGREQYF. CDR3 bases: TGTGCCAGCAGCTCAGGGACTAGCGGGAGGGAGCAGTACTTC.